This is a list of T cell receptor beta chains from one sample in a study of spatial heterogeneity in lung cancer. TCRdb reanalysed the 5' RACE reads using MiXCR and keeps one entry per CDR3 protein. The sample has over 40,000 distinct CDR3 sequences, 12% seen once; the top ten hold roughly 32%. The source material was PBMCs, sampled at follow-up. Receptor source: a male donor with early-stage non-small cell lung cancer. Both conserved end residues are part of each CDR3. A D gene is named only where the DNA matches it firmly. Clone size is shown for a subset of rows, as once, few, many or a class of expanded clone.

v_gene	j_gene	abundance	d_gene	CDR3aa	CDR3nt
TRBV27	TRBJ2-7	many	TRBD1	CASSYGTAPAYEQYF	TGTGCCAGCAGTTACGGGACAGCGCCGGCCTACGAGCAGTACTTC
TRBV28	TRBJ1-2	many	TRBD1	CASSPGQRYTF	TGTGCCAGCAGCCCGGGACAGCGCTACACCTTC
TRBV14	TRBJ2-3	.	.	CASSPRQVTDTQYF	TGTGCCAGCAGCCCGAGACAGGTCACAGATACGCAGTATTTT
TRBV7-2	TRBJ2-7	many	TRBD2	CASSLVPRGGPSYEQYF	TGTGCCAGCAGCTTGGTCCCCCGCGGGGGGCCTTCCTACGAGCAGTACTTC
TRBV27	TRBJ2-7	many	TRBD2	CASSRSGTNSYEQYF	TGTGCCAGCAGTAGGAGCGGGACGAACTCCTACGAGCAGTACTTC
TRBV5-1	TRBJ2-3	few	.	CASSLGVATRDTQYF	TGCGCCAGCAGCTTGGGTGTGGCGACACGGGATACGCAGTATTTT
TRBV20-1	TRBJ2-7	many	TRBD1	CSARTGNYEQYF	TGCAGTGCTAGGACAGGGAATTACGAGCAGTACTTC
TRBV12-3/TRBV12-4	TRBJ1-4	.	.	CASSLRGPGEKLFF	TGTGCCAGCAGTTTGCGGGGGCCGGGCGAAAAACTGTTTTTT
TRBV27	TRBJ2-4	.	.	CASSKRRQSENIQYF	TGTGCCAGCAGTAAAAGACGGCAAAGCGAAAACATTCAGTACTTC
TRBV6-2/TRBV6-3	TRBJ1-1	few	.	CASSYSGGDTEAFF	TGTGCCAGCAGTTACTCGGGCGGAGACACTGAAGCTTTCTTT
TRBV7-2	TRBJ2-5	few	.	CASSLVIARETQYF	TGTGCCAGCAGCTTAGTTATAGCCCGAGAGACCCAGTACTTC
TRBV11-2	TRBJ2-5	.	.	CASSLGTARETQYF	TGTGCCAGCAGCTTAGGGACAGCGCGGGAGACCCAGTACTTC
TRBV7-2	TRBJ2-3	few	.	CASSLKGPGAPDTQYF	TGTGCCAGCAGCTTAAAAGGCCCCGGGGCCCCAGATACGCAGTATTTT
TRBV12-3/TRBV12-4	TRBJ2-2	many	.	CASSWGQYTGELFF	TGTGCCAGCAGTTGGGGGCAATACACCGGGGAGCTGTTTTTT
TRBV27	TRBJ1-2	many	TRBD1	CASSFYSGTANYGYTF	TGTGCCAGCAGTTTTTATTCCGGGACAGCTAACTATGGCTACACCTTC
TRBV7-9	TRBJ2-1	.	.	CASTPGAYNEQFF	TGTGCCAGCACCCCCGGGGCCTACAATGAGCAGTTCTTC
TRBV28	TRBJ2-3	few	.	CASSFLQGFRQYF	TGTGCCAGCAGTTTCCTACAGGGTTTTCGCCAGTATTTT
TRBV7-8	TRBJ1-1	many	TRBD1	CASSLTGGITEAFF	TGTGCCAGCAGCTTGACAGGGGGCATCACTGAAGCTTTCTTT
TRBV2	TRBJ2-5	few	TRBD1	CASSWTGEETQYF	TGTGCCAGCAGTTGGACAGGGGAAGAGACCCAGTACTTC
TRBV4-3	TRBJ2-1	many	.	CASSQEGAGAGDEQFF	TGCGCCAGCAGCCAAGAGGGGGCGGGGGCCGGCGATGAGCAGTTCTTC
TRBV13	TRBJ2-1	.	.	CASSLAARRSYNEQFF	TGTGCCAGCAGCTTAGCCGCCCGAAGATCCTACAATGAGCAGTTCTTC
TRBV30	TRBJ1-6	few	.	CAWSGALYSPLHF	TGTGCCTGGAGTGGAGCCCTTTATTCACCCCTCCACTTT
TRBV6-5	TRBJ2-1	many	.	CAIGEGGYRNEQFF	TGTGCCATCGGAGAGGGGGGGTACCGCAATGAGCAGTTCTTC
TRBV6-2/TRBV6-3	TRBJ2-7	many	TRBD2	CASSSGLAGVPEQYF	TGTGCCAGCAGCTCGGGACTAGCGGGAGTCCCCGAGCAGTACTTC
TRBV6-1	TRBJ1-6	many	TRBD1	CASSYTGTGNSPLHF	TGTGCCAGCAGCTACACCGGGACAGGGAACTCACCCCTCCACTTT
TRBV20-1	TRBJ2-7	few	.	CSARVGGSYEQYF	TGCAGTGCTAGAGTGGGCGGATCCTACGAGCAGTACTTC
TRBV9	TRBJ2-1	.	.	CASSPHLDEQFF	TGTGCCAGCAGCCCTCATCTGGATGAGCAGTTCTTC
TRBV12-3/TRBV12-4	TRBJ2-2	many	.	CASSVRGSTGELFF	TGTGCCAGCAGCGTTCGGGGTAGCACCGGGGAGCTGTTTTTT
TRBV20-1	TRBJ1-5	.	.	CSARGVDHQPQHF	TGCAGTGCTAGAGGAGTTGATCATCAGCCCCAGCATTTT
TRBV7-3	TRBJ2-4	many	.	CASSPARGDGIQYF	TGTGCCAGCAGCCCCGCAAGGGGCGATGGCATTCAGTACTTC
TRBV2	TRBJ1-4	.	.	CASRYEKLFF	TGTGCCAGCCGGTACGAAAAACTGTTTTTT
TRBV6-4	TRBJ1-2	many	.	CASSEGGDYGYTF	TGTGCCAGCAGTGAGGGAGGGGACTATGGCTACACCTTC
TRBV27	TRBJ1-1	many	TRBD1	CASSTGQHTEAFF	TGTGCCAGCAGCACGGGACAGCACACTGAAGCTTTCTTT
TRBV12-3/TRBV12-4	TRBJ2-5	many	TRBD2	CASSASGQETQYF	TGTGCCAGCAGTGCTAGCGGGCAAGAGACCCAGTACTTC
TRBV7-2	TRBJ2-5	few	.	CASSAGRAGVETQYF	TGTGCCAGCAGCGCGGGACGCGCCGGGGTGGAGACCCAGTACTTC
TRBV6-5	TRBJ1-6	few	.	CASSYRGDNSPLHF	TGTGCCAGCAGTTACAGGGGTGATAATTCACCCCTCCACTTT
TRBV6-2/TRBV6-3	TRBJ1-1	few	.	CATWGISEAFF	TGTGCCACATGGGGTATTTCTGAAGCTTTCTTT
TRBV6-5	TRBJ1-6	.	.	CASSYSRRQYNSPLHF	TGTGCCAGCAGTTACTCGCGGCGGCAATATAATTCACCCCTCCACTTT
TRBV11-2	TRBJ2-1	.	.	CASSLESTGEQFF	TGTGCCAGCAGCTTAGAGAGCACCGGGGAGCAGTTCTTC
TRBV5-5	TRBJ2-2	few	TRBD1	CASSFPGDRVDTGELFF	TGTGCCAGCAGCTTCCCCGGAGACAGGGTAGACACCGGGGAGCTGTTTTTT
TRBV7-6	TRBJ2-7	.	TRBD1	CASSHRRTGNEQYF	TGTGCCAGCAGCCATCGCCGGACAGGAAACGAGCAGTACTTC
TRBV10-3	TRBJ2-1	many	TRBD1	CAISGRQGGQTNNEQFF	TGTGCCATCAGTGGTCGACAGGGTGGTCAAACAAACAATGAGCAGTTCTTC
TRBV7-1	TRBJ2-2	.	.	CASSSGHGGELFF	TGTGCCAGCAGCTCCGGGCATGGCGGGGAGCTGTTTTTT
TRBV12-3/TRBV12-4	TRBJ2-3	.	TRBD2	CASSLGFSGGPYTQYF	TGTGCCAGCAGTTTAGGTTTCTCGGGAGGGCCCTATACGCAGTATTTT
TRBV12-5	TRBJ2-2	.	.	CASGEGVTGELFF	TGTGCTAGTGGCGAAGGGGTAACCGGGGAGCTGTTTTTT
TRBV5-4	TRBJ1-6	many	.	CASSLAGEGNSYNSPLHF	TGTGCCAGCAGCTTGGCCGGAGAGGGAAACTCCTATAATTCACCCCTCCACTTT
TRBV7-2	TRBJ2-5	few	.	CASSSLRQETQYF	TGTGCCAGCAGTTCGCTCAGACAAGAGACCCAGTACTTC
TRBV28	TRBJ1-1	many	.	CATPGTLRGNPEAFF	TGTGCCACCCCCGGGACCCTTAGGGGCAACCCTGAAGCTTTCTTT